Sequencing of this T cell receptor beta chain was carried out in a study of cytomegalovirus exposure and HLA in healthy donors. Study-level points and caveats: Donors belonging to an Asian-associated ancestry cluster reportedly showed fewer N-insertions in productive TCRs than the roughly 700-donor mean, according to what a later analysis found. Despite most TCR sequences being rare, some public TCRs occurred in many donors. Researchers counted roughly 160 TCR beta chains as cytomegalovirus-associated. For presence/absence analyses, sequencing depth was assumed to be roughly uniform across donors.

13 Jbeta primers and 60 Vbeta primers were used for the PCR. The repertoire was sequenced with immunoSEQ multiplex PCR; TCRdb's copy has only in-frame clones and lacks some. The table records roughly 140,000 clones, about 78% of them present only once. Turning to this clone: Its antigen is as yet unknown.

Germline CDR1 is MNHEY and CDR2 is SVGAGI. The CDR3 extends over 14 amino acids. The J segment lost 5 bases and the V segment lost 5 bases, leaving 7 bases of the junction unmatched. The sequence came from a young man in good health and CMV-seronegative. The sample taken for sequencing was PBMCs. The V and J genes are TRBV6-5 and TRBJ2-7; 9 bases are shared with TRBD1. CDR3 DNA sequence: TGTGCCAGCAGTCCATCGGACAGGGGCCACGAGCAGTACTTC. Amino acid sequence: CASSPSDRGHEQYF.